These 30 T cell receptor beta chains share one sample of origin, sequenced in a study of T cell responses to AZD1222 COVID-19 vaccine. Profiled with immunoSEQ multiplex PCR; TCRdb holds only in-frame clones, not every one. The table lists 140,000 or so clones, approximately 89% of them singletons. The sample was peripheral blood, taken on day 0 of AZD1222 vaccination. These TCRs come from an adult in good health.

The rearrangement joins TRBV7-9 to TRBJ2-2; the D gene is possibly TRBD1 (5 bases). The V and J ends lost 5 bases and 5 bases respectively, with 12 bases between them. In germline, CDR1 is SEHNR, CDR2 FQNEAQ (reference sequence). The CDR3 has 14 residues. CDR3 protein: CASSRFQGTGELFF. For the CDR3, the DNA is TGTGCCAGCAGCCGTTTTCAGGGTACCGGGGAGCTGTTTTTT.

This clone was observed a single time. The chain uses TRBV10-2 and TRBJ2-3; unclear D gene. Trimming left V 7 bases short and J 2 bases short, with 7 bases between. This CDR3 has 12 residues. The germline V gene has CDR1 WSHSY and CDR2 SAAADI. The CDR3 spells CASTWDTDTQYF. CDR3 coding DNA: TGCGCCAGCACTTGGGACACAGATACGCAGTATTTT.

This chain uses TRBV28 with TRBJ2-7; 8 bases are a match to TRBD1. Trimming removed 6 bases from V and 7 bases from J; junction bases left unmatched: 17. The CDR3 sequence is 16 residues long. Germline assignment: CDR1 MDHEN and CDR2 SYDVKM. CDR3 nucleotides: TGTGCCAGCAGCCCAACCCTCGGTCAGGGGGCGGGAGAGCAGTACTTC. Translated: CASSPTLGQGAGEQYF.

The chain links TRBV30 to TRBJ1-2; D possibly corresponds to TRBD1 (6 bases). Trimming removed 6 bases from V and 4 bases from J, with 18 bases in between. The CDR3 spans 14 residues. CDR1 is GTSNPN, CDR2 SVGIG, per germline (reference sequence). The CDR3 DNA is TGTGCCTGCGCGTCCGGGACAATCCTCTATGGCTACACCTTC. Amino acids: CACASGTILYGYTF.

This chain connects TRBV15 to TRBJ1-3; D might be TRBD1 (5 bases). The V gene's germline CDR1 is LNHNV and CDR2 YYDKDF (reference sequence). Trimming removed 3 bases from V and 2 bases from J, with 14 bases in between. The CDR3 is 16 residues long. This chain's CDR3 is CATSSSQGWAGNTIYF. The CDR3 DNA reads as TGTGCCACCAGCAGCAGTCAGGGTTGGGCTGGAAACACCATATATTTT.

Regarding this clone: At one end the junction does not follow the germline gene, possibly because of a read error. The rearrangement uses TRBV4-1 and TRBJ2-2; 9 bases agree with TRBD1. Germline CDR1 reads MGHRA; CDR2 reads YSYEKL. This CDR3 is built from 16 residues. The CDR3 nucleotides read TGCGCCCGCAGCCAACCCGGGACAGGGAGGGGCGGGGAGCTGTTTTTT. Protein sequence: CARSQPGTGRGGELFF.

V and J are TRBV5-3 and TRBJ2-7; 8 bases agree with TRBD2. TRBV5-3 is given ORF status, its function remaining uncertain. CDR3 size: 12 residues. J gave up 2 bases and V 10 bases, and 5 bases lay outside the gene matches. CDR3 coding DNA: TGTGCCCAGAAGCGGGGGACCTACGAGCAGTACTTC. Protein: CAQKRGTYEQYF.

V and J are TRBV5-1 and TRBJ2-1, with 10 bases aligning to TRBD1. The CDR3 loop spans 15 amino acids. V was pared by 3 bases and J by 7 bases, with 7 bases of the junction left unmatched. CDR1 and CDR2 (germline): SGHRS, YFSETQ. CDR3 nucleotide sequence: TGCGCCAGCAGCTGGGGGGACAGGGGAAAAAATGAGCAGTTCTTC. Its protein product is CASSWGDRGKNEQFF.

This clone was detected a few times. The rearrangement links TRBV6-1 to TRBJ1-5; the D gene is possibly TRBD1 (5 bases). Germline V gene sequence: CDR1 MNHNS, CDR2 SASEGT. CDR3 length: 15 amino acids. Trimming shortened V by 1 base and J by 1 base, and 8 bases separated the two germline ends. The CDR3 DNA reads as TGTGCCAGCAGTGAAGAGGCAGGGAGCAATCAGCCCCAGCATTTT. The encoded protein is CASSEEAGSNQPQHF.

CDR3 loop: CASRAGWDTDTQYF. DNA for the CDR3: TGTGCCAGCAGGGCCGGGTGGGACACAGATACGCAGTATTTT. The J gene is TRBJ2-3, the V gene TRBV6-5; D uncertain. V was pared by 6 bases and J by 2 bases, with 12 bases between. CDR1 MNHEY and CDR2 SVGAGI come from the germline V gene. CDR3 length: 14 residues.

The genes are TRBV6-5 and TRBJ2-1; 7 bases are a match to TRBD2. The germline V gene encodes CDR1 MNHEY and CDR2 SVGAGI. The CDR3 runs to 16 residues. J gave up 1 base and V 2 bases, and 5 bases lay outside the gene matches. The CDR3 sequence is CASSYGGGSSYNEQFF. The CDR3 DNA reads as TGTGCCAGCAGTTACGGTGGCGGGAGTTCCTACAATGAGCAGTTCTTC.

The chain carries TRBV5-1 and TRBJ2-4; the D gene could be TRBD1 or TRBD2 (6 bases each). This CDR3 spans 16 amino acids. The V end lost 0 bases, the J end lost 3 bases, and 13 bases lay between the germline ends. CDR1 is SGHRS and CDR2 is YFSETQ in the germline V gene. The CDR3 reads CASSLVGGQGKNIQYF. CDR3 nucleotides: TGCGCCAGCAGCTTGGTTGGGGGGCAGGGCAAAAACATTCAGTACTTC.

This chain connects TRBV5-1 to TRBJ2-1; possibly TRBD1 for D (6 bases). Trimming took off 0 bases at V and 0 bases at J, with 16 bases between the two ends. Germline V gene lookup returns CDR1 SGHRS and CDR2 YFSETQ. CDR3 length: 18 residues. CDR3 DNA sequence: TGCGCCAGCAGCTTGGTCGCCAGACAGGTTAGCTCCTACAATGAGCAGTTCTTC. It translates to CASSLVARQVSSYNEQFF. Full variable domain (remainder filled in from reference TRBV5-1 and TRBJ2-1): KAGVTQTPRYLIKTRGQQVTLSCSPISGHRSVSWYQQTPGQGLQFLFEYFSETQRNKGNFPGRFSGRQFSNSRSEMNVSTLELGDSALYLCASSLVARQVSSYNEQFFGPGTRLTVL.

The V gene is TRBV2, the J gene TRBJ1-3; unclear D gene. V was cut by 4 bases and J by 2 bases, with 15 bases left in between. Germline V gene lookup returns CDR1 SNHLY and CDR2 FYNNEI. This CDR3 has 16 amino acids. The CDR3 spells CASSGVLGSPGNTIYF. CDR3 DNA sequence: TGTGCCAGCAGTGGAGTTTTGGGGTCTCCTGGAAACACCATATATTTT.

The genes are TRBV7-6 and TRBJ2-7; weak D call: TRBD1 (5 bases). This CDR3 comprises 18 residues. V was shortened by 0 bases and J by 0 bases, with 18 bases between the two germline ends. Germline CDR1 and CDR2: SGHVS and FNYEAQ. CDR3 region: CASSLAPELTDRSYEQYF. CDR3 DNA sequence: TGTGCCAGCAGCTTAGCGCCAGAGTTGACAGACCGCTCCTACGAGCAGTACTTC.

This clone was found a few times. The V call is TRBV7-9, the J call TRBJ1-2, with D perhaps TRBD1 (6 bases). In germline, CDR1 is SEHNR, CDR2 FQNEAQ (reference sequence). The CDR3 spans 14 residues. V was pared by 0 bases and J by 5 bases, with 10 bases between. In DNA, the CDR3 is TGTGCCAGCAGCTTAGCTGACAGGACATATGGCTACACCTTC. It codes for CASSLADRTYGYTF.

The CDR3 protein is CATSSPGETGTRGHEQYF. The CDR3 coding sequence is TGTGCCACCAGCAGCCCAGGAGAAACCGGGACTAGGGGCCACGAGCAGTACTTC. The V and J genes are TRBV15 and TRBJ2-7; the match to TRBD2 covers 8 bases. From germline, CDR1 is LNHNV and CDR2 YYDKDF (reference sequence). This CDR3 contains 18 residues. J gave up 5 bases and V 3 bases, and 18 bases lay outside the gene matches.

The rearrangement links TRBV27 to TRBJ2-3; D gene unclear. Germline CDR1 reads MNHEY; CDR2 reads SMNVEV (reference sequence). The CDR3 is made up of 15 amino acids. Trimming cost V 0 bases and J 1 base, with 8 bases left between them. The DNA for the CDR3 is TGTGCCAGCAGTTTATCTACCCTCCGCACAGATACGCAGTATTTT. It yields the protein CASSLSTLRTDTQYF.

The V and J genes are TRBV19 and TRBJ1-2; D remains ambiguous. The CDR3 totals 13 residues. Germline CDR1 is LNHDA and CDR2 is SQIVND (reference sequence). The V gene lost 5 bases and the J gene lost 4 bases, with 11 bases spanning the gap. The DNA of the CDR3 is TGTGCCAGTAGTCTGATAGAGGGCTATGGCTACACCTTC. Residues: CASSLIEGYGYTF.

DNA of the CDR3: TGTGCCTGGAGTGTAGGGCGGAACACTGAAGCTTTCTTT. This sequence encodes CAWSVGRNTEAFF. The gene calls are TRBV30 and TRBJ1-1; D gene unclear. The ends were cut back, 0 bases at V and 1 base at J, with 6 bases in the middle. The length of the CDR3 is 13 residues. The germline V gene encodes CDR1 GTSNPN and CDR2 SVGIG (reference sequence).

The chain couples TRBV29-1 to TRBJ2-7, with 10 nucleotides matching TRBD1. The V gene's germline CDR1 is SQVTM and CDR2 ANQGSEA. The CDR3 loop spans 13 amino acids. J gave up 2 bases and V 7 bases, and 5 bases lay outside the gene matches. The CDR3 sequence is CSARTGGAYEQYF. As DNA, the CDR3 is TGCAGCGCCCGGACAGGGGGGGCCTACGAGCAGTACTTC.

V usage is TRBV10-2 and J usage is TRBJ1-3; no definite D call. Germline lookup yields CDR1 WSHSY and CDR2 SAAADI. Trimming removed 2 bases at V and 4 bases at J, with 12 bases between. The CDR3 has 15 residues. The CDR3 DNA sequence: TGCGCCAGCAGTGAGCCCGGGAGAGCGGGAAACACCATATATTTT. It codes for CASSEPGRAGNTIYF.

V and J are TRBV3-1 (or the pseudogene TRBV3-2) and TRBJ2-1; the D is unclear. The germline V gene has CDR1 LGHDT and CDR2 YNNKEL (reference sequence). The CDR3 covers 16 residues. Deletions cut 0 bases from V and 0 bases from J, with 9 bases between. The CDR3 protein is CASSQDERISYNEQFF. DNA of the CDR3: TGTGCCAGCAGCCAAGATGAGAGAATCTCCTACAATGAGCAGTTCTTC.

The V gene is TRBV25-1, the J gene TRBJ1-2; D remains unclear. Germline V gives CDR1 MGHDK, CDR2 SYGVNS. Deletions cut 3 bases from V and 2 bases from J, with 10 bases between. The CDR3 is made up of 14 amino acids. CDR3 protein: CASSDLGTNYGYTF. CDR3 DNA sequence: TGTGCCAGCAGTGATCTAGGCACAAACTATGGCTACACCTTC.

This chain connects TRBV11-2 to TRBJ2-3; no firm D call. The CDR3 covers 15 residues. V was trimmed by 1 base and J by 0 bases, leaving 8 bases between them. Germline loops: CDR1 SGHAT, CDR2 FQNNGV. The DNA of the CDR3 is TGTGCCAGCAGCTTAGCGACATACAGCACAGATACGCAGTATTTT. This translates into CASSLATYSTDTQYF. The full variable domain, with the rest looked up from reference TRBV11-2 and TRBJ2-3, is EAGVAQSPRYKIIEKRQSVAFWCNPISGHATLYWYQQILGQGPKLLIQFQNNGVVDDSQLPKDRFSAERLKGVDSTLKIQPAKLEDSAVYLCASSLATYSTDTQYFGPGTRLTVL.

The rearrangement uses TRBV7-2 and TRBJ2-7, with TRBD1 matching 8 bases. Germline CDR1 is SGHTA and CDR2 is FQGNSA. Germline trimming cut 1 base from V and 0 bases from J; bases unmatched to any gene: 5. The CDR3 runs 16 residues. In DNA form, the CDR3 reads TGTGCCAGCAGCTTAGGTCGGACAGGGAACTCCTACGAGCAGTACTTC. As protein: CASSLGRTGNSYEQYF.

This chain uses TRBV10-2 with TRBJ1-5; a weak D match, TRBD1 (6 bases). Germline CDR1 reads WSHSY; CDR2 reads SAAADI. V was cut by 2 bases and J by 2 bases, with 7 bases left in between. The CDR3 has 14 residues. CDR3: CASSEGGRNQPQHF. The CDR3 DNA sequence: TGCGCCAGCAGTGAGGGGGGGCGCAATCAGCCCCAGCATTTT.

The chain couples TRBV30 to TRBJ2-7, with 7 bases identical to TRBD1. J gave up 3 bases and V 6 bases, and 14 bases lay outside the gene matches. The CDR3 covers 15 residues. The germline V gene encodes CDR1 GTSNPN and CDR2 SVGIG (reference sequence). The CDR3 spells CACSKMGDRGYEQYF. Written as DNA, the CDR3 is TGTGCCTGTTCCAAAATGGGGGACAGAGGCTACGAGCAGTACTTC.

DNA of the CDR3: TGCAGTGCTAGTAAAGGGCCCCTCTACGAGCAGTACTTC. Its translation is CSASKGPLYEQYF. The V call is TRBV20-1, the J call TRBJ2-7; D is uncertain. Germline V gives CDR1 DFQATT, CDR2 SNEGSKA (reference sequence). CDR3 length equals 13 residues. Between the trimmed V and J ends, which lost 3 bases and 3 bases, there was a span of 12 bases.

V usage is TRBV5-1 and J usage is TRBJ1-2; 9 nucleotides agree with TRBD1. This CDR3 spans 15 amino acids. The germline gives CDR1 SGHRS, CDR2 YFSETQ. J gave up 1 base and V 4 bases, and 5 bases lay outside the gene matches. The CDR3 nucleotides are TGCGCCAGCAGCCCCCGGACAGGGGTTAACTATGGCTACACCTTC. Encoded protein: CASSPRTGVNYGYTF.